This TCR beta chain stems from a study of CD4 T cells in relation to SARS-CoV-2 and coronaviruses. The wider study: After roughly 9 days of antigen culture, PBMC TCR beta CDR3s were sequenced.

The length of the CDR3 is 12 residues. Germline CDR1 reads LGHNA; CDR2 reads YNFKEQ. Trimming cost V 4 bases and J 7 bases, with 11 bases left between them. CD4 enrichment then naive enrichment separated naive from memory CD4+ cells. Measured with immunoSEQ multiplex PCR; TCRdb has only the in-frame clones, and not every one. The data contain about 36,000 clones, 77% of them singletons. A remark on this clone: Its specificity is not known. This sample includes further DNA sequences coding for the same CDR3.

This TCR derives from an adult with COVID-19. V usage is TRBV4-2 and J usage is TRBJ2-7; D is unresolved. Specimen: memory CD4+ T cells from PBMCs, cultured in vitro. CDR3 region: CASSRNLGEQYF. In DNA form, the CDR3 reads TGTGCCAGCAGCCGCAATCTGGGGGAGCAGTACTTC.